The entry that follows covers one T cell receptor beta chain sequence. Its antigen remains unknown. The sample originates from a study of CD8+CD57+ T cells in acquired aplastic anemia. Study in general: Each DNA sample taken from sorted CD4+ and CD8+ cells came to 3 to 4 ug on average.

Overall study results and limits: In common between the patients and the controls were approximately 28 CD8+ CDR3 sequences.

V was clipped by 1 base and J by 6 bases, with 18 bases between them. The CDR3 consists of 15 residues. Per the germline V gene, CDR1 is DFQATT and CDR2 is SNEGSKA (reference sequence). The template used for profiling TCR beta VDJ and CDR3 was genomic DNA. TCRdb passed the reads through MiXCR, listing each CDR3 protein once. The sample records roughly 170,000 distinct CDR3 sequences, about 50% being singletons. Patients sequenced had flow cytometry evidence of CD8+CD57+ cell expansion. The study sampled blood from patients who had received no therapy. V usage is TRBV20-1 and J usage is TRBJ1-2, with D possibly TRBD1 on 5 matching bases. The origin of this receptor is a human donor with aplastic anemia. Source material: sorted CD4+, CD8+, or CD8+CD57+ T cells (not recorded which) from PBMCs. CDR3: CSARVRGGLSHGYTF. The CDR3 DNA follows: TGCAGTGCTAGAGTTCGGGGGGGACTCTCCCATGGCTACACCTTC.